The clone carrying this TCR beta chain appeared a few times. As yet, its antigen is unknown. Sequencing of the DNA from cultured CD4+ T cells was carried out with the Oncomine TCR Beta short-read assay. TCRdb re-analysed the PCR reads in MiXCR, keeping a single row per CDR3 protein. The sample holds 15,000 to 20,000 distinct CDR3 sequences, 50% to 75% seen once. Germline CDR1 SGHDN, CDR2 FVKESK. This CDR3 has 11 amino acids. The ends were cut back, 4 bases at V and 16 bases at J, with 14 bases in the middle. These data belong to a study of vaccination and CD4 T cells after COVID-19. In the study overall: Post-vaccine sampling followed dose two by a median roughly 65 days (range 14 to 241). Study-wide findings and caveats: Researchers looked at relatively few convalescent patients and had no early post-infection timepoints.

The treatment: roughly 10-day PBMC culture with coronavirus spike peptide pools or control peptides (ViraFEST assay). The material sequenced was CD4+ T cells from blood, cultured in vitro. The V and J genes are TRBV14 and TRBJ2-1; perhaps TRBD2 as D (6 bases). This receptor was obtained from a human donor who had recovered from COVID-19. The DNA of the CDR3 is TGTGCCAGCAGCCCCCGGGACTCCCTATTCTTC. Encoded protein: CASSPRDSLFF.